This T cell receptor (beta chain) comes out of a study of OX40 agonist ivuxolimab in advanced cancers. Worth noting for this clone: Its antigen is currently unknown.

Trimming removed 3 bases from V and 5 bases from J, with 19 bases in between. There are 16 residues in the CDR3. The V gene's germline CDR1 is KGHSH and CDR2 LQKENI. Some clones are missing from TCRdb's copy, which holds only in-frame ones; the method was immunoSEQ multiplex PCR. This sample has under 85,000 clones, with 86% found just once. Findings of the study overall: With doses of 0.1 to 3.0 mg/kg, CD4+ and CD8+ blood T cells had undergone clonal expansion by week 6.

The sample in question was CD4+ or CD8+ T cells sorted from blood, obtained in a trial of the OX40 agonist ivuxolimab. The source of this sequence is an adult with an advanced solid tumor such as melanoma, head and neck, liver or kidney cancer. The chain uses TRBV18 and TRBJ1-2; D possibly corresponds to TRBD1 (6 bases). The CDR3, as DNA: TGTGCCAGCTCACCGACACAGGGAAGTGGGTTTTATGGCTACACCTTC. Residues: CASSPTQGSGFYGYTF. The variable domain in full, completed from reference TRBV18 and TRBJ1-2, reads NAGVMQNPRHLVRRRGQEARLRCSPMKGHSHVYWYRQLPEEGLKFMVYLQKENIIDESGMPKERFSAEFPKEGPSILRIQQVVRGDSAAYFCASSPTQGSGFYGYTFGSGTRLTVV.